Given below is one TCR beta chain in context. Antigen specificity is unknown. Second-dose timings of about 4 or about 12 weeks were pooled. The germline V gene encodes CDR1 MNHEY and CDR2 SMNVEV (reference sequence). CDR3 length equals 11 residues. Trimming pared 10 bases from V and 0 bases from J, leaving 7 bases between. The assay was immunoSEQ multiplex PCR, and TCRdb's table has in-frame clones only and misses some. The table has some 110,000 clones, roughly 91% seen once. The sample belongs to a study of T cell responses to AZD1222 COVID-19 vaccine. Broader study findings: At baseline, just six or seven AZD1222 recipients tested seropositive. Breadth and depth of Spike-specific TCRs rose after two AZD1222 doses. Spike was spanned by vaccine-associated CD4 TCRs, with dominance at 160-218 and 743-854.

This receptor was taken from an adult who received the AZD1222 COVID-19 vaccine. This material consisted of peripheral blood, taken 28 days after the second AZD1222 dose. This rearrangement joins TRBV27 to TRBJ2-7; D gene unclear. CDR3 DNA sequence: TGTGCCACCCCACCCTCCTACGAGCAGTACTTC. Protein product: CATPPSYEQYF.